The 3 T cell receptor beta chains in this list originate from one sample, sequenced in a study of a mutant IDH1 vaccine in newly diagnosed glioma. Produced via immunoSEQ multiplex PCR; TCRdb's table is partial and in-frame only. The table has under 60,000 clones, over 65% seen once. This sample's time point: week 35, safety follow-up. The vaccine gave 300 ug of a 20-mer mutant IDH1 peptide subcutaneously per dose. No antigen has been assigned to these receptors. The sample consisted of PBMCs, taken from a glioma patient whose treatment included an IDH1 peptide vaccine. Source of these receptors: a middle-aged man with glioma.

The genes are TRBV19 and TRBJ1-3, with TRBD1 as a possible D gene (5 bases). The CDR3 runs to 15 residues. The germline gives CDR1 LNHDA, CDR2 SQIVND (reference sequence). V lost 7 bases and J lost 4, with 17 bases in between. CDR3 in amino acids: CASIPMGGTGNTIYF. The CDR3 coding sequence is TGTGCCAGTATCCCCATGGGGGGGACCGGAAACACCATATATTTT.

The chain combines TRBV27 with TRBJ2-4; D is uncertain. V gave up 2 bases and J gave up 0 bases, with 17 bases separating them. The CDR3 covers 18 residues. Germline-derived CDR1 and CDR2 are MNHEY and SMNVEV (reference sequence). CDR3 sequence: CASSLPKQGRTAKNIQYF. DNA for the CDR3: TGTGCCAGCAGTTTACCGAAACAAGGACGTACAGCCAAAAACATTCAGTACTTC.

This clone was seen a handful of times. The chain's CDR3 is CASSQETNRYTGELFF. CDR3 bases: TGTGCCAGCAGCCAAGAGACCAACAGGTACACCGGGGAGCTGTTTTTT. The chain uses TRBV4-2 and TRBJ2-2; tentative D call: TRBD1 (5 bases). This CDR3 is 16 amino acids long. Germline V lookup: CDR1 LGHNA, CDR2 YNFKEQ. V shed 0 bases and J shed 3 bases, with 11 bases lying between them.